Listed here are 21 T cell receptor beta chains from one sample, sequenced in a study of T-cell reconstitution after alpha-beta-depleted transplantation in children. Library preparation (for TCRbeta) was performed with unique molecular identifiers. From the PCR reads, TCRdb called clonotypes with MiXCR, one entry per CDR3 protein. The table lists approximately 150,000 distinct CDR3 sequences, more than 8% of them singletons, with approximately 18% in the top ten. The source was PBMCs, mostly from graft donor cells, collected 180 days after TCRalphabeta/CD19-depleted stem cell transplant. The source of these receptors is a female patient aged 2 to 10 who had a stem cell transplant for congenital amegakaryocytic thrombocytopenia, so the T cells may come from the graft donor.

This clonotype was detected ten times or more. This sequence joins TRBV29-1 and TRBJ2-4; D unresolved. The germline V gene has CDR1 SQVTM and CDR2 ANQGSEA. The CDR3 runs to 13 residues. V lost 1 base to trimming and J lost 0 bases, with 4 bases between them. The CDR3: CSVEGLAKNIQYF. The CDR3 nucleotides read TGCAGCGTTGAAGGCTTAGCCAAAAACATTCAGTACTTC.

This clonotype came up a few times. The chain joins TRBV5-4 to TRBJ2-1; unclear D gene. Trimming cost V 0 bases and J 2 bases, with 12 bases left between them. Germline V CDR1 and CDR2: SGHNT, YYREEE (reference sequence). The CDR3 length is 16 residues. The CDR3 reads CASSLEESAAYNEQFF. CDR3 sequence (DNA): TGTGCCAGCAGCTTGGAGGAGTCGGCGGCCTACAATGAGCAGTTCTTC.

Comment on this clonotype: A much larger clone differs by one base, so this may be a read error. V gene TRBV29-1 combines with J gene TRBJ2-1, with 11 bases lining up with TRBD2. Looked up from germline, CDR1 is SQVTM and CDR2 is ANQGSEA. The CDR3 is 13 residues long. The CDR3 region is CSKLAGAGNVQFF. In DNA form, the CDR3 reads TGCAGTAAACTAGCGGGAGCTGGCAATGTGCAGTTCTTC.

This clonotype was seen many times. This chain connects TRBV28 to TRBJ1-6; perhaps TRBD1 as D (6 bases). The germline V gene encodes CDR1 MDHEN and CDR2 SYDVKM. Trimming removed 5 bases from V and 6 bases from J, with 17 bases in between. The CDR3 contains 16 residues. This CDR3 reads CASSGSQGLRNSPLHF. The CDR3 nucleotides read TGTGCCAGCAGTGGAAGCCAGGGGTTACGTAATTCACCCCTCCACTTT.

This clonotype has at least ten counts. The rearrangement links TRBV10-3 to TRBJ2-7; the match to TRBD1 covers 8 bases. The V gene end was trimmed by 7 bases and the J gene end by 6 bases; junction bases not matched to a gene: 11. CDR1 is ENHRY and CDR2 is SYGVKD in the germline V gene. The CDR3 extends over 14 amino acids. DNA of the CDR3: TGTGCCATCACCCCAGGACAGGGATCTCTCGAGCAGTACTTC. Amino acid sequence: CAITPGQGSLEQYF.

This clonotype was counted at least ten times. The rearrangement joins TRBV3-1 to TRBJ2-3; 10 bases fit TRBD2. CDR3 length: 16 residues. Trimming at V came to 5 bases and at J to 2 bases, leaving 7 bases not matched to a gene. CDR1 is LGHDT, CDR2 YNNKEL, per germline (reference sequence). The chain's CDR3 is CASSSELAGFTDTQYF. Written as DNA, the CDR3 is TGTGCCAGCAGCTCGGAACTAGCGGGGTTCACAGATACGCAGTATTTT.

This clonotype has more than one count but fewer than ten. The chain carries TRBV3-1 and TRBJ2-5; 7 bases are shared with TRBD2. Germline V gene lookup returns CDR1 LGHDT and CDR2 YNNKEL (reference sequence). Trimming cost V 3 bases and J 1 base; bases outside gene matches: 2. The CDR3 loop spans 14 amino acids. The CDR3 DNA is TGTGCCAGCAGCCAGAGCGGGGCCCAAGAGACCCAGTACTTC. Translation gives CASSQSGAQETQYF.

About this clonotype itself: A much larger clone is a single base away; this may be a read error. The chain combines TRBV28 with TRBJ1-2; possible D gene TRBD1, 6 bases. Germline V gene sequence: CDR1 MDHEN, CDR2 SYDVKM. This CDR3 region has 13 residues. CDR3 protein: CASEDSSNYGSTF. In DNA form, the CDR3 reads TGTGCCAGTGAGGACAGTTCTAACTATGGCTCCACCTTC.

This clonotype was seen many times. This chain links TRBV28 with TRBJ1-2; D uncertain. The CDR3 loop spans 10 amino acids. V lost 4 bases and J 11 bases, leaving 8 bases between the germline ends. CDR1 and CDR2 from the germline V gene are MDHEN and SYDVKM. The CDR3 DNA follows: TGTGCCAGCAGTTCAGTGGTTTACACCTTC. It translates to CASSSVVYTF.

This clonotype was seen only a few times. The chain employs TRBV6-2 or TRBV6-3 and TRBJ2-7; weak D call: TRBD2 (6 bases). CDR3 size: 13 residues. The germline gives CDR1 MNHEY, CDR2 SVGEGT. Trimming removed 5 bases at V and 6 bases at J, with 14 bases between. The CDR3 protein is CASSLLLATEQYF. Here the CDR3 DNA reads TGTGCCAGCAGTCTCTTGCTAGCGACCGAGCAGTACTTC.

This chain connects TRBV20-1 to TRBJ2-1; D is perhaps TRBD2 (6 bases). Germline V gene data show CDR1 as DFQATT and CDR2 as SNEGSKA (reference sequence). The CDR3 runs to 17 residues. Trimming removed 0 bases from V and 8 bases from J, with 23 bases in between. In DNA form, the CDR3 reads TGCAGTGCTAGAGAAACGTGGGCGGGGAATCGACCAGATGAGCAGTTCTTC. Translating gives CSARETWAGNRPDEQFF.

The rearrangement links TRBV4-1 to TRBJ2-1; D uncertain. The CDR3 extends over 11 amino acids. Germline assignment: CDR1 MGHRA and CDR2 YSYEKL. V lost 3 bases, J lost 10 bases, and 7 bases lay in between. In DNA, the CDR3 is TGCGCCAGCAGCCAGAGAAGAGAGCAGTTCTTC. Encoded protein: CASSQRREQFF.

This clonotype was observed many times. This chain joins TRBV5-1 and TRBJ2-2, with D hard to call. The V end lost 0 bases, the J end lost 5 bases, and 5 bases lay between the germline ends. Germline CDR1 reads SGHRS; CDR2 reads YFSETQ. This CDR3 is built from 13 residues. The CDR3 sequence is CASSLVGTGELFF. CDR3 in DNA: TGCGCCAGCAGCTTGGTTGGGACCGGGGAGCTGTTTTTT.

This clonotype was counted many times. The chain employs TRBV5-1 and TRBJ1-1, with no clear D. Trimming took 4 bases from V and 5 from J, leaving 12 bases between them. This CDR3 spans 13 amino acids. Germline V CDR1 and CDR2: SGHRS, YFSETQ. This CDR3 is CASSREIETEAFF. The CDR3, as DNA: TGCGCCAGCAGCCGGGAAATAGAGACTGAAGCTTTCTTT. Full variable domain (rest looked up from reference TRBV5-1 and TRBJ1-1): KAGVTQTPRYLIKTRGQQVTLSCSPISGHRSVSWYQQTPGQGLQFLFEYFSETQRNKGNFPGRFSGRQFSNSRSEMNVSTLELGDSALYLCASSREIETEAFFGQGTRLTVV.

In its sample, this clonotype was seen many times. The J gene is TRBJ1-2, the V gene TRBV6-5, with 7 bases fitting TRBD1. The V segment lost 6 bases and the J segment 2 bases; nucleotides outside the gene matches: 3. This CDR3 is 13 amino acids long. Per germline, CDR1 MNHEY and CDR2 SVGAGI. CDR3 nucleotide sequence: TGTGCCAGCAGATTACAGGGGAACTATGGCTACACCTTC. Its translation is CASRLQGNYGYTF.

This clonotype has a handful of counts. The V call is TRBV6-5, the J call TRBJ2-5, with TRBD1 identical over 7 bases. The CDR3 consists of 15 residues. The V gene end was trimmed by 0 bases and the J gene end by 1 base; junction bases not matched to a gene: 2. Germline CDR1 and CDR2: MNHEY and SVGAGI. The CDR3 spells CASSYSDRPQETQYF. DNA of the CDR3: TGTGCCAGCAGTTACTCGGACAGGCCCCAAGAGACCCAGTACTTC.

The rearrangement links TRBV12-3 or TRBV12-4 to TRBJ1-3; the D gene is possibly TRBD1 (5 bases). Trimming took off 3 bases at V and 0 bases at J, with 9 bases between the two ends. The length of the CDR3 is 15 residues. CDR3 bases: TGTGCCAGCAGTTTTGGAGGGGCCTCTGGAAACACCATATATTTT. The encoded protein is CASSFGGASGNTIYF.

This clonotype has ten or more counts. The genes are TRBV29-1 and TRBJ1-1; tentative D call: TRBD1 (6 bases). This CDR3 contains 12 residues. The germline V and J ends were trimmed by 6 bases and 10 bases, with 18 bases remaining between them. Germline V gene data show CDR1 as SQVTM and CDR2 as ANQGSEA. The CDR3 nucleotides read TGCAGCGTGGACACAGGGAAGCGAGGAGCTTTCTTT. This gives the protein CSVDTGKRGAFF.

In this sample, this clonotype turned up a few times. J is TRBJ2-7 and V is TRBV7-2; D is uncertain. There are 12 residues in the CDR3. The V and J ends lost 5 bases and 3 bases respectively, with 8 bases between them. CDR1 and CDR2 from the germline V gene are SGHTA and FQGNSA. The CDR3 is CASSKYNYEQYF. The CDR3 nucleotides are TGTGCCAGCAGCAAATACAACTACGAGCAGTACTTC.

This clonotype was seen ten or more times. DNA of the CDR3: TGTGCCACCTCTACGGGCGAAAAACTGTTTTTT. Translated: CATSTGEKLFF. The chain combines TRBV10-3 with TRBJ1-4; D remains unclear. This CDR3 has 11 amino acids. Looked up from germline, CDR1 is ENHRY and CDR2 is SYGVKD. Trimming pared 10 bases from V and 8 bases from J, leaving 11 bases between.

CDR3 nucleotide sequence: TGCAGTGCTACAGGGGTACAGGGGGCTAACTATGGCTACACCTTC. Translating it yields CSATGVQGANYGYTF. This chain connects TRBV20-1 to TRBJ1-2; TRBD1 agrees at 8 bases. Germline values: CDR1 DFQATT, CDR2 SNEGSKA (reference sequence). The junction had 7 bases not matched to a gene; V was cut back by 4 bases and J by 0 bases. The CDR3 extends over 15 amino acids.